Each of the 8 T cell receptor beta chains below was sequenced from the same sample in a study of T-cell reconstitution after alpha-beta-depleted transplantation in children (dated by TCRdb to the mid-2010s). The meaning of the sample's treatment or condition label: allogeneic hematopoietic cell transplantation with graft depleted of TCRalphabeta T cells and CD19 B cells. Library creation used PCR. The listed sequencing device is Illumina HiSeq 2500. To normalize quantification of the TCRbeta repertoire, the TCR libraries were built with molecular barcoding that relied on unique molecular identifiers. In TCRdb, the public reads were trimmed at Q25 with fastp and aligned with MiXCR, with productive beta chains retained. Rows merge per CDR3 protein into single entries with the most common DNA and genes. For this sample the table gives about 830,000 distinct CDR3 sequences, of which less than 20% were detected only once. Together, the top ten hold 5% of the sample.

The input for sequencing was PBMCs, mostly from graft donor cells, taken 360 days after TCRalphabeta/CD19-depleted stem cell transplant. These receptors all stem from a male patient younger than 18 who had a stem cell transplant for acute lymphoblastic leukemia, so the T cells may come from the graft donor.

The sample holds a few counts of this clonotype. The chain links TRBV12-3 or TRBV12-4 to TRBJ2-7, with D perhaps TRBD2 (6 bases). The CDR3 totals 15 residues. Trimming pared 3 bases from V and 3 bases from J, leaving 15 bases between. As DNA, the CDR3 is TGTGCCAGCAGTTTGGCCCCTAGCGCTTTCTACGAGCAGTACTTC. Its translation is CASSLAPSAFYEQYF.

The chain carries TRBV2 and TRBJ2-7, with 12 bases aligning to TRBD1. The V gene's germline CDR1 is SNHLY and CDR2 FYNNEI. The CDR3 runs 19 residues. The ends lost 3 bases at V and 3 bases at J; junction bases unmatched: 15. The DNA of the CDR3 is TGTGCCAGCAGTGATGGGAGTGGGGGACAGGGGGCTCCGATCTACGAGCAGTACTTC. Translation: CASSDGSGGQGAPIYEQYF.

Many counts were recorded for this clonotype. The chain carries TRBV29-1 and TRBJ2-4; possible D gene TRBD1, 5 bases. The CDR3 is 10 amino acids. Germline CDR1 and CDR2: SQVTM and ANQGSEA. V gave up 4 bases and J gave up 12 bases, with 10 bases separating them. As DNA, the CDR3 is TGCAGCGTTGTACAGGCGGCTCAGTACTTC. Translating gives CSVVQAAQYF.

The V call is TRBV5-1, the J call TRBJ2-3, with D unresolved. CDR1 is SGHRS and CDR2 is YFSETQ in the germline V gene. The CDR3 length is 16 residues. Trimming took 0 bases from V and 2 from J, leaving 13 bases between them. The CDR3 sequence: CASSLAAVQITDTQYF. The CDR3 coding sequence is TGCGCCAGCAGCTTGGCCGCAGTACAGATCACAGATACGCAGTATTTT.

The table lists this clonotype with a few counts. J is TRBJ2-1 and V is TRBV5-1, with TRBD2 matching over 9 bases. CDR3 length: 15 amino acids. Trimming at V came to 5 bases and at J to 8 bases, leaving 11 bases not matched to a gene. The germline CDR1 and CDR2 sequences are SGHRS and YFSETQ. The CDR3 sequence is CASRLIAGAHYEQFF. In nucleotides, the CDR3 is TGCGCCAGCAGGCTAATAGCGGGAGCACACTATGAGCAGTTCTTC.

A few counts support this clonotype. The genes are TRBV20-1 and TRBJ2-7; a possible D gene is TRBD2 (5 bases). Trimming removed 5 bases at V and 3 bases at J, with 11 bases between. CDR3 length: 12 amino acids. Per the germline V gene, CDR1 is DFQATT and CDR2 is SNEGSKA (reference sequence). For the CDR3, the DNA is TGCAGTGCTCATCCTACTAGCTACGAGCAGTACTTC. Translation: CSAHPTSYEQYF.

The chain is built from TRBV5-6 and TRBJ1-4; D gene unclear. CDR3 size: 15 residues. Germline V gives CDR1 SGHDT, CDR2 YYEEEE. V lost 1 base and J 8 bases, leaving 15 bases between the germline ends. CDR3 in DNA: TGTGCCAGCAGCTTGTTCGGGAGGGTAGACGAAAAACTGTTTTTT. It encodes CASSLFGRVDEKLFF. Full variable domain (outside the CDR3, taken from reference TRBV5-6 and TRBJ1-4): DAGVTQSPTHLIKTRGQQVTLRCSPKSGHDTVSWYQQALGQGPQFIFQYYEEEERQRGNFPDRFSGHQFPNYSSELNVNALLLGDSALYLCASSLFGRVDEKLFFGSGTQLSVL.

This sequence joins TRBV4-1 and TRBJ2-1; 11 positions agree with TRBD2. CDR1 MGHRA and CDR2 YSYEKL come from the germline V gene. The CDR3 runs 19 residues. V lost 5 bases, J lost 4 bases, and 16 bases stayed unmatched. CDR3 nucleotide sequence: TGCGCCAGCAGCTTGCGGGGTGGAAGACTAGCGGGAATATACAATGAGCAGTTCTTC. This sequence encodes CASSLRGGRLAGIYNEQFF.